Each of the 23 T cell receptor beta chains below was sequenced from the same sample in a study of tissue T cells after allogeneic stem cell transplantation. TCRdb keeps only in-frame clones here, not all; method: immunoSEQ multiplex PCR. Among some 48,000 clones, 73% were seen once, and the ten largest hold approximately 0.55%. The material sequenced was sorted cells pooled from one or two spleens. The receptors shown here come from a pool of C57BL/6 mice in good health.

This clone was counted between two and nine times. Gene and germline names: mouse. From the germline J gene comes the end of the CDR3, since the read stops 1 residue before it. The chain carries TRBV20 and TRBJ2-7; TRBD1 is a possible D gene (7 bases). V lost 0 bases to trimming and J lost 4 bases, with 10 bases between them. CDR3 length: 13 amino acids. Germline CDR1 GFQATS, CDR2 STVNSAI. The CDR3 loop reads CGAREAGGYEQYF. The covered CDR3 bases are TGTGGTGCTAGGGAGGCAGGGGGGTATGAACAGTAC.

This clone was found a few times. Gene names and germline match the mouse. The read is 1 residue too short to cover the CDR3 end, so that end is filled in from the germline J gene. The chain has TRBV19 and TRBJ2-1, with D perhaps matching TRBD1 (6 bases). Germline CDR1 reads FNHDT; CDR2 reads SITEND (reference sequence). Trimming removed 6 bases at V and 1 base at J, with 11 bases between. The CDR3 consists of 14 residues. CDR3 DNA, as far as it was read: TGTGCCAGCACCTCGGGACAAAACTATGCTGAGCAGTTC. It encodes CASTSGQNYAEQF. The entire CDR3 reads CASTSGQNYAEQFF.

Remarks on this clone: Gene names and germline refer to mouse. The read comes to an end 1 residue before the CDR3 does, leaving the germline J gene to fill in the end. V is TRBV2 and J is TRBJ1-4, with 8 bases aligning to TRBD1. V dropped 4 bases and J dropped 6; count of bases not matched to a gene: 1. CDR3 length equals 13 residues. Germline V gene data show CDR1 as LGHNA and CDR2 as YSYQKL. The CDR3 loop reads CASSPTGDERLFF. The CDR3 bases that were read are TGTGCCAGCAGCCCGACAGGGGACGAAAGATTATTT.

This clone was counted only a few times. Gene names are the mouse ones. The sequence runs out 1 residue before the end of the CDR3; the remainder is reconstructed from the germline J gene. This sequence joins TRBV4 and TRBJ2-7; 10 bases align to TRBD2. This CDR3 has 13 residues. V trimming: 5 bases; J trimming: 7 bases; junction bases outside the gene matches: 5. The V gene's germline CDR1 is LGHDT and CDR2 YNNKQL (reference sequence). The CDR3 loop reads CASSDRDWGEQYF. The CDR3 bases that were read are TGTGCCAGCAGCGACCGGGACTGGGGCGAACAGTAC.

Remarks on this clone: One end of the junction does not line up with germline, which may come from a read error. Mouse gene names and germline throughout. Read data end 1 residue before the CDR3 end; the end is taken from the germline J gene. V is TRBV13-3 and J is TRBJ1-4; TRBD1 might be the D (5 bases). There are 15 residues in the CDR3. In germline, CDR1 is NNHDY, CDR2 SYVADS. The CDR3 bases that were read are TGTGCCGGCAGTGAGCCTCAGGGTGCCAACGAAAGATTATTT. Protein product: CAGSEPQGANERLF. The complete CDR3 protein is CAGSEPQGANERLFF.

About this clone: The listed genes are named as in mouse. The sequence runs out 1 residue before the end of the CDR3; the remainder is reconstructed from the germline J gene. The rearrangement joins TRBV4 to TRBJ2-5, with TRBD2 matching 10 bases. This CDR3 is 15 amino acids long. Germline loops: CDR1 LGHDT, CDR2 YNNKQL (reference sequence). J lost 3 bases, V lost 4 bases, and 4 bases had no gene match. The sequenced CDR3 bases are TGTGCCAGCAGCTCCCGGGACTGGGGACAAGACACCCAGTAC. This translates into CASSSRDWGQDTQY. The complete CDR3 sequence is CASSSRDWGQDTQYF. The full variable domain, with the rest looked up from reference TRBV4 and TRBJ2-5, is ETAVFQTPNYHVTQVGNEVSFNCKQTLGHDTMYWYKQDSKKLLKIMFSYNNKQLIVNETVPRRFSPQSSDKAHLNLRIKSVEPEDSAVYLCASSSRDWGQDTQYFGPGTRLLVL.

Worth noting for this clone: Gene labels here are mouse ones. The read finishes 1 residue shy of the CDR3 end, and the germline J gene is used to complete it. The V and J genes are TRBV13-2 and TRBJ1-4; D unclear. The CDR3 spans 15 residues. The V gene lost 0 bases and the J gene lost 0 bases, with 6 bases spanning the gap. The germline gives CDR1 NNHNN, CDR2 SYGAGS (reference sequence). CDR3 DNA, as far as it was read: TGTGCCAGCGGTGATGAAGGGTTTTCCAACGAAAGATTATTT. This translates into CASGDEGFSNERLF. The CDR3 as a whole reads CASGDEGFSNERLFF.

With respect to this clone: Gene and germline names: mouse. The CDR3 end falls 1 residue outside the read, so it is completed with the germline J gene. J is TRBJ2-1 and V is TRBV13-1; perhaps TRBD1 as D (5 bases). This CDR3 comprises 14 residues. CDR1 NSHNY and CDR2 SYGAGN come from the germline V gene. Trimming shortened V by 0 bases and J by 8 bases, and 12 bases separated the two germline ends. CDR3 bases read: TGTGCCAGCAGTGATGCCGCAGGGATGACTGAGCAGTTC. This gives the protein CASSDAAGMTEQF. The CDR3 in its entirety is CASSDAAGMTEQFF.

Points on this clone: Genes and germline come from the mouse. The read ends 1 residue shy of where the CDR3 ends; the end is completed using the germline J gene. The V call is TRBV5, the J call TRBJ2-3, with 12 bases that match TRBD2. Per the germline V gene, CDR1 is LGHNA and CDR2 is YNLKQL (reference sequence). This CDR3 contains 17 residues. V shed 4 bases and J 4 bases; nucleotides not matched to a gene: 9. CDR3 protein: CASSPSDWGGRTETLYF. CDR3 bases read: TGTGCCAGCAGCCCATCAGACTGGGGGGGCCGGACAGAAACGCTGTAT.

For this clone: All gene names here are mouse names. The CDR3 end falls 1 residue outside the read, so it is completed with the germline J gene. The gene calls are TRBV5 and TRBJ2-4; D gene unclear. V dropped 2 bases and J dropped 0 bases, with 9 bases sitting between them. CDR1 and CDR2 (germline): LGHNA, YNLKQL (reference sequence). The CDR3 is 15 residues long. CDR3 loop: CASSQSVLSQNTLYF. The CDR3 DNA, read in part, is TGTGCCAGCAGCCAATCGGTCCTTAGTCAAAACACCTTGTAC.

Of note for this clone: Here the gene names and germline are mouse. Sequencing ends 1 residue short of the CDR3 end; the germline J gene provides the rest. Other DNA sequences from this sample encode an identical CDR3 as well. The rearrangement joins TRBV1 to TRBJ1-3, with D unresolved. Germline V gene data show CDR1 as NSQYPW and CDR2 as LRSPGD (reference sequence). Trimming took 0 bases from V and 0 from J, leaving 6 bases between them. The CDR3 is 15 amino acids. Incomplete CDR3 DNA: TGCACCTGCAGTGCAGATGGGAGTTCTGGAAATACGCTCTAT. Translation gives CTCSADGSSGNTLY. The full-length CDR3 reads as CTCSADGSSGNTLYF.

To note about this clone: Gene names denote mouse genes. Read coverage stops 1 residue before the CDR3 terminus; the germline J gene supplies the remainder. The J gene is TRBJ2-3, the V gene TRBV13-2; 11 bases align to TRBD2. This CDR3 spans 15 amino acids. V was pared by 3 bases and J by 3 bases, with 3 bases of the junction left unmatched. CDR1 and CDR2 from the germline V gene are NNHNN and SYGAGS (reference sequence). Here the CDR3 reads CASGGTGGRAETLYF. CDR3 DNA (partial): TGTGCCAGCGGTGGGACTGGGGGGAGGGCAGAAACGCTGTAT.

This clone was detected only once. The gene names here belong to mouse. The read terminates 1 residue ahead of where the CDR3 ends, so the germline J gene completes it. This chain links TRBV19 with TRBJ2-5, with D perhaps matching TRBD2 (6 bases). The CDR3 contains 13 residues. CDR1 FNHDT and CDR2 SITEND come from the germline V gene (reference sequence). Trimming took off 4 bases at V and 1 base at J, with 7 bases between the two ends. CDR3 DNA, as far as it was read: TGTGCCAGCAGTTGGGACTACCAAGACACCCAGTAC. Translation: CASSWDYQDTQY. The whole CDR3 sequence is CASSWDYQDTQYF.

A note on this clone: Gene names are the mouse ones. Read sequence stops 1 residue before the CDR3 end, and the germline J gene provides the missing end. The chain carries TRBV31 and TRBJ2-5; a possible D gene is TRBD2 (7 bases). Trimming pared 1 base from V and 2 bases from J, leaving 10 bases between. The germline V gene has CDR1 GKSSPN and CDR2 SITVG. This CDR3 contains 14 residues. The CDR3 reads CAWSPLGAQDTQYF. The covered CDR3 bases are TGTGCCTGGAGTCCCCTGGGGGCCCAAGACACCCAGTAC.

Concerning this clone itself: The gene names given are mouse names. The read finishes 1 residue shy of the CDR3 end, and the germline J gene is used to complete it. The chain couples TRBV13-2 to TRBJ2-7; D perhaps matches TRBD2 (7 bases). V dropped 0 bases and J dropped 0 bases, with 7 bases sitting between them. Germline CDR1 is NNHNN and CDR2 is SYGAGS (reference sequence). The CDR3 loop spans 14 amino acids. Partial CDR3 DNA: TGTGCCAGCGGTGATGGGGGGGCCTCCTATGAACAGTAC. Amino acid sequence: CASGDGGASYEQY. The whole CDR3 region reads CASGDGGASYEQYF.

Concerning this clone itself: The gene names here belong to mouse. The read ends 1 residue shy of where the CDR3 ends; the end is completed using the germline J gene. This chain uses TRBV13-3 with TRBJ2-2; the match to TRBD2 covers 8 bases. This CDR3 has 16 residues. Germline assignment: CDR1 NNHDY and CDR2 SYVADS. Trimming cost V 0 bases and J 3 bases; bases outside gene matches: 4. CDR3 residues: CASSDAGGGDTGQLYF. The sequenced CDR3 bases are TGTGCCAGCAGTGATGCGGGGGGGGGCGACACCGGGCAGCTCTAC.

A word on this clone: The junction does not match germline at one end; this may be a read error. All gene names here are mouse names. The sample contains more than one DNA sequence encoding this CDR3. Incomplete CDR3 DNA: TGTGTCAGCGGAGGGGGGCTAGGAAATACGCTCTAT. Protein: CVSGGGLGNTLY. In full, the CDR3 is CVSGGGLGNTLYF. The chain employs TRBV13-2 and TRBJ1-3; tentatively, D is TRBD1 (6 bases). The sequence runs out 1 residue before the end of the CDR3; the remainder is reconstructed from the germline J gene. The CDR3 has 13 residues. Germline values: CDR1 NNHNN, CDR2 SYGAGS (reference sequence).

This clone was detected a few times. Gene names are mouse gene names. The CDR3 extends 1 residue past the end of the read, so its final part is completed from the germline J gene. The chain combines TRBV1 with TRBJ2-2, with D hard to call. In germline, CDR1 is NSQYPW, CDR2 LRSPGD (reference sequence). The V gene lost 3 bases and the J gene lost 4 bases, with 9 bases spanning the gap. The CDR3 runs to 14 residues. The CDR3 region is CTCSAEAGTGQLYF. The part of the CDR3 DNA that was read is TGCACCTGCAGTGCGGAGGCGGGCACCGGGCAGCTCTAC.

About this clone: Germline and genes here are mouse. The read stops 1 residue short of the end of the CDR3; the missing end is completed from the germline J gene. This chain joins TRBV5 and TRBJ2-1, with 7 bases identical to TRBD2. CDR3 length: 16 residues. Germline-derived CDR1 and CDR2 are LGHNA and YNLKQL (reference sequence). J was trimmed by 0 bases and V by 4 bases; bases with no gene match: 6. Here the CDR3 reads CASSPNWGYNYAEQFF. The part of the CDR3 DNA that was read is TGTGCCAGCAGCCCCAACTGGGGATATAACTATGCTGAGCAGTTC.

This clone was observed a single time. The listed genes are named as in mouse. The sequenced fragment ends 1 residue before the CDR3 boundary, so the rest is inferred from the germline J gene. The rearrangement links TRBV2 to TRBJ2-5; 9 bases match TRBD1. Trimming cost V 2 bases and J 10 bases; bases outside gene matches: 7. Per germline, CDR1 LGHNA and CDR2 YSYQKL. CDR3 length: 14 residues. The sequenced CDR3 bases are TGTGCCAGCAGCCAAAGGGGACAGGGTGTTCCCCAGTAC. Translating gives CASSQRGQGVPQY. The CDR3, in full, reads CASSQRGQGVPQYF.

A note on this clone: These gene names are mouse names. CDR3 DNA (partial): TGTGCCAGCAGTCCAGGGTGGGCCGGGCAGCTCTAC. Residues: CASSPGWAGQLY. The whole CDR3 sequence reads CASSPGWAGQLYF. This chain joins TRBV26 and TRBJ2-2; TRBD1 is a possible D gene (5 bases). Coverage ceases 1 residue before the CDR3 finishes, and the germline J gene fills in the end. Germline V gives CDR1 KGHPV, CDR2 FQNQEV (reference sequence). CDR3 size: 13 residues. Trimming left V 4 bases short and J 6 bases short, with 9 bases between. Using reference TRBV26 and TRBJ2-2 for the parts outside the CDR3, the full variable domain is NSKVIQTPRYLVKGQGQKAKMRCIPEKGHPVVFWYQQNKNNEFKFLINFQNQEVLQQIDMTEKRFSAECPSNSPCSLEIQSSEAGDSALYLCASSPGWAGQLYFGEGSKLTVL.

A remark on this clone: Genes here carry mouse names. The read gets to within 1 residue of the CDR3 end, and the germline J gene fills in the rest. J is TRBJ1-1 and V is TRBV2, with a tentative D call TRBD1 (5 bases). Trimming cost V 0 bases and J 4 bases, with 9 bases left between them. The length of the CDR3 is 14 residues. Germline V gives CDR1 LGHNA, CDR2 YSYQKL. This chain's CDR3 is CASSQEGRGTEVFF. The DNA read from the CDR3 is TGTGCCAGCAGCCAAGAGGGGAGGGGCACAGAAGTCTTC. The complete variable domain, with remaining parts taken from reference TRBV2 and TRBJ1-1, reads DPKIIQKPKYLVAVTGSEKILICEQYLGHNAMYWYRQSAKKPLEFMFSYSYQKLMDNQTASSRFQPQSSKKNHLDLQITALKPDDSATYFCASSQEGRGTEVFFGKGTRLTVV.

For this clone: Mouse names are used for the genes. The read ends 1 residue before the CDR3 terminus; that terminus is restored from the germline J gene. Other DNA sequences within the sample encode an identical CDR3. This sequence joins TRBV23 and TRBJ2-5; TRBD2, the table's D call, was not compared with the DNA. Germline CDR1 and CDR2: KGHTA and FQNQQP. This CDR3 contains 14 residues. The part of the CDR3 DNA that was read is TGCTCCAGCAGTCAATCGCTGGGGGAAGACACCCAGTAC. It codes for CSSSQSLGEDTQY. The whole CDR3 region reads CSSSQSLGEDTQYF.